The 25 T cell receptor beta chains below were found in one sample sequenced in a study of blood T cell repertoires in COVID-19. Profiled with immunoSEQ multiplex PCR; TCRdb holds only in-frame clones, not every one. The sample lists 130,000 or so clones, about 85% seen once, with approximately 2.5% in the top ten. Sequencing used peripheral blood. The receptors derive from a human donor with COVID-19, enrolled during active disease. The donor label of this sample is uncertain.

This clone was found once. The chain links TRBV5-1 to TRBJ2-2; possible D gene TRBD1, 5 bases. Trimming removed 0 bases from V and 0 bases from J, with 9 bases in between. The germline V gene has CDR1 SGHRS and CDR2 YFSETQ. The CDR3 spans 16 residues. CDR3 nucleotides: TGCGCCAGCAGCTTGGTTACAGGTGCGAACACCGGGGAGCTGTTTTTT. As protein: CASSLVTGANTGELFF.

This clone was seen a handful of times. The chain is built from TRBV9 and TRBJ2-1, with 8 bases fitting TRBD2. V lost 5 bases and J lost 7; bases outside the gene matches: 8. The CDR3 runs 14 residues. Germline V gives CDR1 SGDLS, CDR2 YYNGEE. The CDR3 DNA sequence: TGTGCCAGCAGTGCAGCGGGGGCTCATAATGAGCAGTTCTTC. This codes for CASSAAGAHNEQFF.

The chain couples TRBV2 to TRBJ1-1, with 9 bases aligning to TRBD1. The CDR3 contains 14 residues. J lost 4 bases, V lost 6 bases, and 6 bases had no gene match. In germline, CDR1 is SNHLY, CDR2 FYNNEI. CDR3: CASRQTGGGTEAFF. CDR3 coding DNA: TGTGCCAGCAGACAGACAGGGGGAGGCACTGAAGCTTTCTTT.

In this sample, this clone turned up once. The CDR3 region is CASSSQTRGGTGELFF. In nucleotides, the CDR3 is TGTGCCAGCAGCTCCCAAACCCGGGGGGGCACCGGGGAGCTGTTTTTT. This chain uses TRBV6-4 with TRBJ2-2; 8 bases are shared with TRBD2. There are 16 residues in the CDR3. Germline CDR1 is MRHNA and CDR2 is SNTAGT. Losses at the gene ends were 6 bases for V and 4 bases for J; bases not matched to a gene: 10.

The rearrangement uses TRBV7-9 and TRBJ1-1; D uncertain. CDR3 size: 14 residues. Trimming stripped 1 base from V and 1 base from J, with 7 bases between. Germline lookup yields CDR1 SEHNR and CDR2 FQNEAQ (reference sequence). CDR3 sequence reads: CASSLGRQNTEAFF. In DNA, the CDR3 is TGTGCCAGCAGCTTAGGGAGGCAGAACACTGAAGCTTTCTTT.

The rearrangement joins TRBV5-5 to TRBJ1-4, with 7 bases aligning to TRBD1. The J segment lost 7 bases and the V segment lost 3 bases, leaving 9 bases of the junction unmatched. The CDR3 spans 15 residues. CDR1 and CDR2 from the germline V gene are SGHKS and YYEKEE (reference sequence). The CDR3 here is CASSWNRDSGEKLFF. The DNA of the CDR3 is TGTGCCAGCAGCTGGAACCGGGACAGTGGTGAAAAACTGTTTTTT. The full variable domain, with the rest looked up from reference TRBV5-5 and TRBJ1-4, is DAGVTQSPTHLIKTRGQQVTLRCSPISGHKSVSWYQQVLGQGPQFIFQYYEKEERGRGNFPDRFSARQFPNYSSELNVNALLLGDSALYLCASSWNRDSGEKLFFGSGTQLSVL.

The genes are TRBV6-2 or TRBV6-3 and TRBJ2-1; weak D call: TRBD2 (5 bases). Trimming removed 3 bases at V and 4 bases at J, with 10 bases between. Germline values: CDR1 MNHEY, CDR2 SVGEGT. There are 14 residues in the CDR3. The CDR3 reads CASSYAGVYNEQFF. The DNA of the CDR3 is TGTGCCAGCAGTTATGCGGGTGTGTACAATGAGCAGTTCTTC.

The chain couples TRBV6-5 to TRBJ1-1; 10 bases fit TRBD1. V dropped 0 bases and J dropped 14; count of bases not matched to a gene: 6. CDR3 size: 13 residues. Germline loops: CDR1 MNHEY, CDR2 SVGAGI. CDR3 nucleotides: TGTGCCAGCAGTTACTCTCGGACAGGGGGTGCATTCTTT. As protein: CASSYSRTGGAFF.

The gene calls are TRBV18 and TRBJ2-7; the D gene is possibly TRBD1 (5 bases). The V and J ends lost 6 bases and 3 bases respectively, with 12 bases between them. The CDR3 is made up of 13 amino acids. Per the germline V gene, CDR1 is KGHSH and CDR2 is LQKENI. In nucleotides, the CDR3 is TGTGCCAGCTCTCTCACAGGAAACTACGAGCAGTACTTC. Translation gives CASSLTGNYEQYF. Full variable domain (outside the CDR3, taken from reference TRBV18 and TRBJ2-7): NAGVMQNPRHLVRRRGQEARLRCSPMKGHSHVYWYRQLPEEGLKFMVYLQKENIIDESGMPKERFSAEFPKEGPSILRIQQVVRGDSAAYFCASSLTGNYEQYFGPGTRLTVT.

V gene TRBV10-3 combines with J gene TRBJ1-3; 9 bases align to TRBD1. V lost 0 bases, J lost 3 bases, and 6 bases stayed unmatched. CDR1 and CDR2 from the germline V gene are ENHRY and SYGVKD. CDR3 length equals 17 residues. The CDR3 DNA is TGTGCCATCAGTGAGTCTTGGGACAGGGCGGATGGAAACACCATATATTTT. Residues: CAISESWDRADGNTIYF.

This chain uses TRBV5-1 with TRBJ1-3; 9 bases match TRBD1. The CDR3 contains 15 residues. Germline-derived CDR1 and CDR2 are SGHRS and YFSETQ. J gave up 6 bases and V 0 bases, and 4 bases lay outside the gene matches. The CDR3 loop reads CASSLVGQGLNTIYF. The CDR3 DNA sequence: TGCGCCAGCAGCTTGGTAGGACAGGGGTTAAACACCATATATTTT.

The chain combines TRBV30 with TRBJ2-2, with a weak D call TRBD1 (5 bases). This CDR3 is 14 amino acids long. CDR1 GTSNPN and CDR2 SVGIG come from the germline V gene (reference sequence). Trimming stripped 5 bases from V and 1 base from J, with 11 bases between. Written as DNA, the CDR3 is TGTGCCTGGGGTAGGGGCTTGAACACCGGGGAGCTGTTTTTT. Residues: CAWGRGLNTGELFF. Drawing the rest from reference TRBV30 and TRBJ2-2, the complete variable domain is SQTIHQWPATLVQPVGSPLSLECTVEGTSNPNLYWYRQAAGRGLQLLFYSVGIGQISSEVPQNLSASRPQDRQFILSSKKLLLSDSGFYLCAWGRGLNTGELFFGEGSRLTVL.

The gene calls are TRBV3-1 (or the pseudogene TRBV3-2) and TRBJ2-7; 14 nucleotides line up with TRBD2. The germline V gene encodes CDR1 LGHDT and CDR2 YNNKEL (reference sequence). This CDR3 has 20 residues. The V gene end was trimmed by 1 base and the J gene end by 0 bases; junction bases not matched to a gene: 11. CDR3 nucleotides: TGTGCCAGCAGCCAAGGAACAAATTATGGGACTAGCGGGAGCTCCTACGAGCAGTACTTC. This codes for CASSQGTNYGTSGSSYEQYF.

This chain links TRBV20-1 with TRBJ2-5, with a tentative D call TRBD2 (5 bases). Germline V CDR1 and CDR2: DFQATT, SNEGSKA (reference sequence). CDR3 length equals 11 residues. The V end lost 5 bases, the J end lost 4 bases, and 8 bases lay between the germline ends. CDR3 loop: CSAEGRETQYF. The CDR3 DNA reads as TGCAGTGCTGAGGGTAGAGAGACCCAGTACTTC.

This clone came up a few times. The CDR3: CASSLGAGTANEKLFF. CDR3 DNA: TGTGCCAGCAGCTTGGGGGCCGGGACAGCTAATGAAAAACTGTTTTTT. This chain links TRBV5-4 with TRBJ1-4; 7 positions agree with TRBD1. The CDR3 runs 16 residues. V lost 0 bases and J lost 3; bases outside the gene matches: 5. Germline values: CDR1 SGHNT, CDR2 YYREEE (reference sequence).

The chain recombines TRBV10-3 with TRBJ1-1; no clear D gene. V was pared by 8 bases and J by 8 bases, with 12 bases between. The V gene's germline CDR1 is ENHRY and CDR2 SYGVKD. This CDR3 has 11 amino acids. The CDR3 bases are TGTGCCATCGACGTATCGGGAGAAGCTTTCTTT. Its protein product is CAIDVSGEAFF.

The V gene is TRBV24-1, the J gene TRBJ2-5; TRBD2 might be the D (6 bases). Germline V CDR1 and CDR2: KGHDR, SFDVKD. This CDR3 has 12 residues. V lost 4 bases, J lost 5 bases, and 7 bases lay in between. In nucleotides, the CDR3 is TGTGCCACCAGTGAGGGGAGGGAGACCCAGTACTTC. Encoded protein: CATSEGRETQYF.

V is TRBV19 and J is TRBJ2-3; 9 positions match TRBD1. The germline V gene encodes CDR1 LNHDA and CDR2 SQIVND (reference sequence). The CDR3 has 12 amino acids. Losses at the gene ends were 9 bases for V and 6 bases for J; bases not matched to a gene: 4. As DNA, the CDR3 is TGTGCCAGCTCGACAGGGGGGGATACGCAGTATTTT. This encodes CASSTGGDTQYF. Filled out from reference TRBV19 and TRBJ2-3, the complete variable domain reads DGGITQSPKYLFRKEGQNVTLSCEQNLNHDAMYWYRQDPGQGLRLIYYSQIVNDFQKGDIAEGYSVSREKKESFPLTVTSAQKNPTAFYLCASSTGGDTQYFGPGTRLTVL.

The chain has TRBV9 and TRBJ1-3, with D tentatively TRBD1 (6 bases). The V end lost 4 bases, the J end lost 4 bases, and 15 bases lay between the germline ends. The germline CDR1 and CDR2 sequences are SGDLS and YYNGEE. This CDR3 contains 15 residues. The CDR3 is CASSPGQLLGNTIYF. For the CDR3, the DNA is TGTGCCAGCAGCCCAGGACAGTTGCTCGGAAACACCATATATTTT.

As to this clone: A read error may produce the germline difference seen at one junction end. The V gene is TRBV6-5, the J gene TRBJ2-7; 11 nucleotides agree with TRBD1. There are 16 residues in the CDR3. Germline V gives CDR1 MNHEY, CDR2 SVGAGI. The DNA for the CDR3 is TGTGCCAGCAGTTACTCGAGGGGACAGGGGGGCTACAAGCAGTACTTC. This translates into CASSYSRGQGGYKQYF.

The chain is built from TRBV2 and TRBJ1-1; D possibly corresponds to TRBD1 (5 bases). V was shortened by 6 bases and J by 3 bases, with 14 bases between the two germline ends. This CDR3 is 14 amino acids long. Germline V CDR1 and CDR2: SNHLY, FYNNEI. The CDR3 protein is CASRQETGDTEAFF. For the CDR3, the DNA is TGTGCCAGCAGACAGGAAACAGGCGACACTGAAGCTTTCTTT.

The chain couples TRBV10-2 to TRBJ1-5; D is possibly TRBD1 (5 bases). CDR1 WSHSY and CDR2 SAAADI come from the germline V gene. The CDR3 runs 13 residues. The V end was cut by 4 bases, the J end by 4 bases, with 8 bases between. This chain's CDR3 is CASSGQFNQPQHF. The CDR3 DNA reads TGCGCCAGCAGTGGACAGTTTAATCAGCCCCAGCATTTT.

The CDR3 nucleotides are TGTGCCAGCTCACCAGCGCAGACAATCGGAGCTTTCTTT. The encoded protein is CASSPAQTIGAFF. This chain connects TRBV18 to TRBJ1-1; D ambiguous. This CDR3 comprises 13 residues. V was trimmed by 2 bases and J by 10 bases, leaving 14 bases between them. The germline gives CDR1 KGHSH, CDR2 LQKENI.

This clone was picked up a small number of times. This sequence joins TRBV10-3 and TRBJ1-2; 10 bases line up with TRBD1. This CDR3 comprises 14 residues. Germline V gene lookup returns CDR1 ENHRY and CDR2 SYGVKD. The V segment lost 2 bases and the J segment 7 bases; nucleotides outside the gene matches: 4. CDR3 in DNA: TGTGCCATCAGTGAGGACCGGGACAGGGGTGGCTACACCTTC. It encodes CAISEDRDRGGYTF.

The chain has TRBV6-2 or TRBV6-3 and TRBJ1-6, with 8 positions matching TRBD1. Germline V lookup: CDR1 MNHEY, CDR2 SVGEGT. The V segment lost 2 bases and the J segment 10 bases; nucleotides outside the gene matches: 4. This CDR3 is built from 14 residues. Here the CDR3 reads CASSYRTGISPLHF. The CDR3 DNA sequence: TGTGCCAGCAGTTACCGGACAGGGATCTCACCCCTCCACTTT.